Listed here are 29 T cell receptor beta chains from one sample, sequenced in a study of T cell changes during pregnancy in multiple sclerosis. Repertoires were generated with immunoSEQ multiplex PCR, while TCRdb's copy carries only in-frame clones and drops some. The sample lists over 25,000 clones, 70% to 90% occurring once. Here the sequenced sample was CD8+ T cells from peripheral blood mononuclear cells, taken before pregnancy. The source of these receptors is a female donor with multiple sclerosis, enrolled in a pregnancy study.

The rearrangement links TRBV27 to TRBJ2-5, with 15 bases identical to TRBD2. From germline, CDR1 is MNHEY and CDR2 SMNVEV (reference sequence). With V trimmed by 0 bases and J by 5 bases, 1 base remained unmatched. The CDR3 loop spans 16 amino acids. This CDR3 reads CASSLSGTSGGETQYF. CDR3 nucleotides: TGTGCCAGCAGTTTATCAGGGACTAGCGGGGGGGAGACCCAGTACTTC.

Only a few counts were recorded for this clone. The CDR3 region is CASSENESGGYEQYF. In DNA form, the CDR3 reads TGTGCCAGCAGTGAAAATGAGAGCGGAGGCTACGAGCAGTACTTC. The rearrangement links TRBV6-1 to TRBJ2-7, with TRBD2 as a possible D gene (5 bases). The CDR3 spans 15 residues. Trimming shortened V by 2 bases and J by 3 bases, and 14 bases separated the two germline ends. Germline CDR1 is MNHNS and CDR2 is SASEGT.

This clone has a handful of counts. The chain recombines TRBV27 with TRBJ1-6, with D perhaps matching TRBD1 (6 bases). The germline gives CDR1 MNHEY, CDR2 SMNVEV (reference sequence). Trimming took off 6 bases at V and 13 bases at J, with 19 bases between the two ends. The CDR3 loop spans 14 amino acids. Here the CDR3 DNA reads TGTGCCAGCAGACTGACAGGCTACATTTTGCCCCTCCACTTT. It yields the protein CASRLTGYILPLHF.

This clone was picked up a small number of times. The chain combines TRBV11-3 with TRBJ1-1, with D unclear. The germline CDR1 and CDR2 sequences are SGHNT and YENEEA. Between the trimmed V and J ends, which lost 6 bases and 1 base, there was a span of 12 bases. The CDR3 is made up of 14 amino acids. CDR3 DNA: TGTGCCAGCAGAACGGAGGAGAGGAACACTGAAGCTTTCTTT. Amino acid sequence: CASRTEERNTEAFF. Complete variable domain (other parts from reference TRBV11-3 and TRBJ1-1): EAGVVQSPRYKIIEKKQPVAFWCNPISGHNTLYWYLQNLGQGPELLIRYENEEAVDDSQLPKDRFSAERLKGVDSTLKIQPAELGDSAVYLCASRTEERNTEAFFGQGTRLTVV.

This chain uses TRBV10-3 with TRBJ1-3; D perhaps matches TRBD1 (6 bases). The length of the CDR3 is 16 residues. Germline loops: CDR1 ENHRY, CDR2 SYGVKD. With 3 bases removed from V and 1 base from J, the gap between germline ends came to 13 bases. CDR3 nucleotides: TGTGCCATCAGTGAACACAGGGAAGGTTCTGGAAACACCATATATTTT. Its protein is CAISEHREGSGNTIYF.

The DNA for the CDR3 is TGTGCCTGGAGTTTAGAGCACGCAGATACGCAGTATTTT. Its translation is CAWSLEHADTQYF. V and J are TRBV30 and TRBJ2-3; D is uncertain. This CDR3 is 13 amino acids long. The germline V and J ends were trimmed by 2 bases and 4 bases, with 10 bases remaining between them. Germline values: CDR1 GTSNPN, CDR2 SVGIG (reference sequence).

The CDR3 spells CASSPDRGLGNEQFF. CDR3 DNA: TGTGCCAGCTCACCAGACAGGGGTTTAGGCAATGAGCAGTTCTTC. The V gene is TRBV18, the J gene TRBJ2-1; 8 bases match TRBD1. Germline trimming cut 2 bases from V and 6 bases from J; bases unmatched to any gene: 6. The germline CDR1 and CDR2 sequences are KGHSH and LQKENI. The CDR3 extends over 15 amino acids. Variable domain in full (rest from reference TRBV18 and TRBJ2-1): NAGVMQNPRHLVRRRGQEARLRCSPMKGHSHVYWYRQLPEEGLKFMVYLQKENIIDESGMPKERFSAEFPKEGPSILRIQQVVRGDSAAYFCASSPDRGLGNEQFFGPGTRLTVL.

The CDR3 loop reads CASMGEGRVYGYTF. The CDR3, as DNA: TGTGCCAGCATGGGGGAGGGGAGGGTCTATGGCTACACCTTC. The rearrangement uses TRBV2 and TRBJ1-2, with D possibly TRBD1 on 5 matching bases. The CDR3 consists of 14 residues. From germline, CDR1 is SNHLY and CDR2 FYNNEI. V was pared by 7 bases and J by 4 bases, with 16 bases between.

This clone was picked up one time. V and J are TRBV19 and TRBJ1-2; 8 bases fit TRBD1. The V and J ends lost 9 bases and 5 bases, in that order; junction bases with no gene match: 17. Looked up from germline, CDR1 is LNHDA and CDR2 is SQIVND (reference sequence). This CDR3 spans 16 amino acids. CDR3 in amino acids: CASLQYGTGGLYGYTF. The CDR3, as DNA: TGTGCCAGCCTCCAATATGGGACAGGTGGCCTTTATGGCTACACCTTC.

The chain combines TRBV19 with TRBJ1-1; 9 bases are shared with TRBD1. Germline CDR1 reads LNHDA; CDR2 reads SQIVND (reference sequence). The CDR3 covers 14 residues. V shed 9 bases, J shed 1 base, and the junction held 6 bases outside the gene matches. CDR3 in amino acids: CASIDRGSNTEAFF. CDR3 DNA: TGTGCCAGCATTGACAGGGGGTCGAACACTGAAGCTTTCTTT.

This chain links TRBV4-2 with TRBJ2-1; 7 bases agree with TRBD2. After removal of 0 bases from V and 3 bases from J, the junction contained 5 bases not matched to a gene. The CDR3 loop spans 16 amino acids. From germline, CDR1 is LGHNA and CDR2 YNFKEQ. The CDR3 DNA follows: TGTGCCAGCAGCCAAGAGCTTGGGGGGGACTACAATGAGCAGTTCTTC. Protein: CASSQELGGDYNEQFF.

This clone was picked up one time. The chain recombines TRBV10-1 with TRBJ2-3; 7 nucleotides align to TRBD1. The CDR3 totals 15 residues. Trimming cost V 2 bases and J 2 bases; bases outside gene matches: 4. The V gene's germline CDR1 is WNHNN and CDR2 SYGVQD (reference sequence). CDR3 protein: CASSEGDRPTDTQYF. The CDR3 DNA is TGCGCCAGCAGTGAGGGGGACAGACCCACAGATACGCAGTATTTT.

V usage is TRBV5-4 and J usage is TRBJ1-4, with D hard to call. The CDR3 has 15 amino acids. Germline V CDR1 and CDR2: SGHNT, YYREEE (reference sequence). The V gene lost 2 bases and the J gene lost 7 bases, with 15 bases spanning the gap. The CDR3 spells CASSFNGPEGEKLFF. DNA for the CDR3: TGTGCCAGCAGCTTTAACGGCCCAGAGGGTGAAAAACTGTTTTTT.

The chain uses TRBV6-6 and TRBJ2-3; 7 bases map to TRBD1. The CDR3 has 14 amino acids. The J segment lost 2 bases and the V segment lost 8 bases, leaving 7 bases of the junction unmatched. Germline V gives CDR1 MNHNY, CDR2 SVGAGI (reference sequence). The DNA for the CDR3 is TGTGCCAGCGGGCCCGGGACAGACACAGATACGCAGTATTTT. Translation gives CASGPGTDTDTQYF.

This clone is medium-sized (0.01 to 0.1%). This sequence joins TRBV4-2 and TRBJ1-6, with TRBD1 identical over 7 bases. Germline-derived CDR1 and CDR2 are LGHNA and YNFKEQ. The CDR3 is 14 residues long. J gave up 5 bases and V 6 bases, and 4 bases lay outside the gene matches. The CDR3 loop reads CASRSTGDNSPLHF. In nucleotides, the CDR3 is TGTGCCAGCAGATCCACAGGGGATAATTCACCCCTCCACTTT.

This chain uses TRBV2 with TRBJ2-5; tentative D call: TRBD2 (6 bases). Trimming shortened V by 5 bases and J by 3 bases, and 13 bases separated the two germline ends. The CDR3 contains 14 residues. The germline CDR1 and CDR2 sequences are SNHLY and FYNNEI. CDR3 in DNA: TGTGCCAGCAGTTACGGGGGTGGGGAAGAGACCCAGTACTTC. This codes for CASSYGGGEETQYF.

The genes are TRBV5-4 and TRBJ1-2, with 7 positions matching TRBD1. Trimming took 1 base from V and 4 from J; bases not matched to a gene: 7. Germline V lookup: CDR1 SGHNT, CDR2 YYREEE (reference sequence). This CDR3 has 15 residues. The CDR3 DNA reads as TGTGCCAGCAGCTTGACGGGAGACAGGGTCTATGGCTACACCTTC. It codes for CASSLTGDRVYGYTF. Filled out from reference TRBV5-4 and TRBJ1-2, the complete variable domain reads ETGVTQSPTHLIKTRGQQVTLRCSSQSGHNTVSWYQQALGQGPQFIFQYYREEENGRGNFPPRFSGLQFPNYSSELNVNALELDDSALYLCASSLTGDRVYGYTFGSGTRLTVV.

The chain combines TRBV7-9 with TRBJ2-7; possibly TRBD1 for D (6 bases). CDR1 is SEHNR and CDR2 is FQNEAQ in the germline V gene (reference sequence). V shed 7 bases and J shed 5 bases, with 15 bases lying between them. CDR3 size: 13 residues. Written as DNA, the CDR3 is TGTGCCAGCAACATGGGGGCGATCCACGAGCAGTACTTC. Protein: CASNMGAIHEQYF.

The CDR3 region has the DNA TGTGCCAGCAGCAAACCCCCGACAGGGGGCTATGGCTACACCTTC. This gives the protein CASSKPPTGGYGYTF. V is TRBV21-1 and J is TRBJ1-2; the tabulated D call, TRBD1, remains unverified against the DNA. TRBV21-1 is an annotated pseudogene. The CDR3 extends over 15 amino acids.

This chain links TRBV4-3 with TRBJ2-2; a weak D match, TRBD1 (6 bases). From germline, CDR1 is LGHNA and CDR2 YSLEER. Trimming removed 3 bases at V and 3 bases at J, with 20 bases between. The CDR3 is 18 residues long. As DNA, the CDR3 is TGCGCCAGCAGCCACCTAAAATACGAGGGACACTACACCGGGGAGCTGTTTTTT. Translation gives CASSHLKYEGHYTGELFF.

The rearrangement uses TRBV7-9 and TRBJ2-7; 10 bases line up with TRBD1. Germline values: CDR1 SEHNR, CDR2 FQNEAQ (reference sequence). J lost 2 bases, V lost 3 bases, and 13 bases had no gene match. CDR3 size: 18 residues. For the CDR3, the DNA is TGTGCCAGCAGCTTCTGGGGGGGACAGGGGCGAAGTCCCTACGAGCAGTACTTC. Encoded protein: CASSFWGGQGRSPYEQYF.

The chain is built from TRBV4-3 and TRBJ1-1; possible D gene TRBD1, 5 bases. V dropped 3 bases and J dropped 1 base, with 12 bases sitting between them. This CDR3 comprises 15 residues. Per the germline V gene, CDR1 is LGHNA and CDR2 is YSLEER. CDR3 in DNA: TGCGCCAGCAGCCAGGGCCCAACAGGGAACACTGAAGCTTTCTTT. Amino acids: CASSQGPTGNTEAFF.

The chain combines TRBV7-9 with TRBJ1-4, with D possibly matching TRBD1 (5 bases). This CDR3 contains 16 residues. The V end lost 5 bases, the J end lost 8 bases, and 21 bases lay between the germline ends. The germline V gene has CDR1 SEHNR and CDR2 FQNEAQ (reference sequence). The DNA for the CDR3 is TGTGCCAGCAGCCCCCCCTTTCGGGGGGAGCGCGAAAAACTGTTTTTT. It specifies CASSPPFRGEREKLFF.

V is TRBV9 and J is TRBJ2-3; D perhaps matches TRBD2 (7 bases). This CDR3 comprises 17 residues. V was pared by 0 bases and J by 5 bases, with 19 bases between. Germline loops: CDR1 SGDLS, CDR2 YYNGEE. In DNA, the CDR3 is TGTGCCAGCAGCGTAGGGGGGGGGCCGAGGTTGGGAGATACGCAGTATTTT. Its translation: CASSVGGGPRLGDTQYF.

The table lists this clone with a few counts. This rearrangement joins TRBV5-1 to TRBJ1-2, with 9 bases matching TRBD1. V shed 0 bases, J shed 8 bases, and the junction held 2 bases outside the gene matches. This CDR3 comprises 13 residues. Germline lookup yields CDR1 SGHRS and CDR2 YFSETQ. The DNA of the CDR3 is TGCGCCAGCAGCTTGGGGACAGGGGACGGCTACACCTTC. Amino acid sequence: CASSLGTGDGYTF. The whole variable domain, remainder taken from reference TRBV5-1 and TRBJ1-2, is KAGVTQTPRYLIKTRGQQVTLSCSPISGHRSVSWYQQTPGQGLQFLFEYFSETQRNKGNFPGRFSGRQFSNSRSEMNVSTLELGDSALYLCASSLGTGDGYTFGSGTRLTVV.

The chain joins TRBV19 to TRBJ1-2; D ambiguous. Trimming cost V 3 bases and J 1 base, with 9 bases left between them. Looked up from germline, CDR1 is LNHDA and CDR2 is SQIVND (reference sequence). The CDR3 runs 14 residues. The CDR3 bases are TGTGCCAGTAGTATTGACGGGTATAACTATGGCTACACCTTC. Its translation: CASSIDGYNYGYTF. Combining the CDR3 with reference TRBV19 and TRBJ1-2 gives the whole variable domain DGGITQSPKYLFRKEGQNVTLSCEQNLNHDAMYWYRQDPGQGLRLIYYSQIVNDFQKGDIAEGYSVSREKKESFPLTVTSAQKNPTAFYLCASSIDGYNYGYTFGSGTRLTVV.

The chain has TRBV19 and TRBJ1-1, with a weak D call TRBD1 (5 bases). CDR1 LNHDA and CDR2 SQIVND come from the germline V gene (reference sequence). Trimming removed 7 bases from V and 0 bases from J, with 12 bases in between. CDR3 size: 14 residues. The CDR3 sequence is CASTTGLLNTEAFF. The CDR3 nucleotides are TGTGCCAGTACTACGGGACTCTTGAACACTGAAGCTTTCTTT.

The DNA for the CDR3 is TGTGCCAGCAGCCCCCTCCGAGGGAACACTGAAGCTTTCTTT. This codes for CASSPLRGNTEAFF. The J gene is TRBJ1-1, the V gene TRBV28; no clear D gene. The CDR3 runs to 14 residues. With 6 bases removed from V and 1 base from J, the gap between germline ends came to 12 bases. Germline CDR1 reads MDHEN; CDR2 reads SYDVKM.

The CDR3 bases are TGTGCCAGCAGCAAAGGGGGATCAGGGCTTAGATCACCCCTCCACTTT. It yields the protein CASSKGGSGLRSPLHF. The rearrangement joins TRBV21-1 to TRBJ1-6; the listed D gene, TRBD1, was not tested against the DNA. TRBV21-1 is a documented pseudogene. The CDR3 is 16 amino acids.